These 11 T cell receptor beta chains share one sample of origin, sequenced in a study of CD8+ T cells in alopecia areata. The authors extracted RNA and reverse transcribed it into cDNA as the sequencing template. Sequencing used immunoSEQ multiplex PCR; TCRdb keeps in-frame clones, though not all of them. The table lists fewer than 40,000 clones, roughly 58% of them singletons. The specimen was NKG2D-high CD8+ T cells sorted from blood. The receptors were gathered from a human donor with alopecia areata.

The chain recombines TRBV4-3 with TRBJ2-7; possible D gene TRBD2, 5 bases. The CDR3 length is 14 residues. The ends were cut back, 1 base at V and 4 bases at J, with 11 bases in the middle. Looked up from germline, CDR1 is LGHNA and CDR2 is YSLEER. CDR3 amino acids: CASSQARGGYEQYF. DNA of the CDR3: TGCGCCAGCAGCCAAGCCCGTGGAGGTTACGAGCAGTACTTC.

This clone appeared a few times. The chain couples TRBV7-8 to TRBJ2-7; no clear D gene. Per germline, CDR1 SGHVS and CDR2 FQNEAQ. The CDR3 has 13 amino acids. The V gene lost 5 bases and the J gene lost 1 base, with 9 bases spanning the gap. The DNA of the CDR3 is TGTGCCAGCAGCCCCCAGTTGTCCTACGAGCAGTACTTC. This gives the protein CASSPQLSYEQYF.

This clone showed up just a few times. This chain joins TRBV7-9 and TRBJ1-5; D is ambiguous. V dropped 5 bases and J dropped 11 bases, with 13 bases sitting between them. Germline values: CDR1 SEHNR, CDR2 FQNEAQ (reference sequence). CDR3 size: 12 residues. CDR3 amino acids: CASSTHPGTQHF. The CDR3 coding sequence is TGTGCCAGCAGCACCCATCCCGGGACCCAGCATTTT.

Only a few counts were recorded for this clone. The V gene is TRBV5-4, the J gene TRBJ2-5; D possibly matches TRBD1 or TRBD2 (6 bases each). Per the germline V gene, CDR1 is SGHNT and CDR2 is YYREEE (reference sequence). This CDR3 is 14 amino acids long. Trimming removed 2 bases at V and 2 bases at J, with 10 bases between. The CDR3 is CASSFVGGQETQYF. In DNA form, the CDR3 reads TGTGCCAGCAGCTTCGTAGGGGGGCAAGAGACCCAGTACTTC.

The chain recombines TRBV10-3 with TRBJ1-6; D is possibly TRBD1 (5 bases). This CDR3 contains 13 residues. Germline CDR1 ENHRY, CDR2 SYGVKD. The V and J ends lost 7 bases and 7 bases respectively, with 11 bases between them. The CDR3 nucleotides are TGTGCCATCAATGCCGGGGGGAATTCACCCCTCCACTTT. Protein: CAINAGGNSPLHF.

CDR3 sequence reads: CASSPGLGAYEQYF. The CDR3 coding sequence is TGTGCCAGCAGCCCGGGACTAGGGGCCTACGAGCAGTACTTC. V usage is TRBV9 and J usage is TRBJ2-7; 8 nucleotides line up with TRBD2. The CDR3 runs 14 residues. V shed 4 bases and J 2 bases; nucleotides not matched to a gene: 5. The germline gives CDR1 SGDLS, CDR2 YYNGEE.

CDR3 residues: CASSQAWSGSSYEQYF. The CDR3 nucleotides read TGCGCCAGCAGCCAAGCGTGGTCTGGGAGCTCCTACGAGCAGTACTTC. The gene calls are TRBV4-1 and TRBJ2-7; D perhaps matches TRBD2 (5 bases). CDR1 and CDR2 from the germline V gene are MGHRA and YSYEKL. The CDR3 contains 16 residues. V lost 1 base and J lost 0, with 13 bases in between.

The genes are TRBV4-1 and TRBJ1-1, with D possibly TRBD1 on 5 matching bases. The CDR3 runs 17 residues. Germline V lookup: CDR1 MGHRA, CDR2 YSYEKL. Trimming removed 0 bases from V and 0 bases from J, with 14 bases in between. CDR3 in DNA: TGCGCCAGCAGCCAAGATCCCCCGGGGGTGATGAACACTGAAGCTTTCTTT. Protein product: CASSQDPPGVMNTEAFF.

V and J are TRBV29-1 and TRBJ2-5, with D possibly being TRBD1 (5 bases). This CDR3 region has 12 residues. V was cut by 6 bases and J by 9 bases, with 17 bases left in between. Germline assignment: CDR1 SQVTM and CDR2 ANQGSEA. As DNA, the CDR3 is TGCAGCGTGGATGAAGGGGTTTCGGCCCAGTACTTC. The encoded protein is CSVDEGVSAQYF. The full variable domain, in which reference TRBV29-1 and TRBJ2-5 provide the parts outside the CDR3, is SAVISQKPSRDICQRGTSLTIQCQVDSQVTMMFWYRQQPGQSLTLIATANQGSEATYESGFVIDKFPISRPNLTFSTLTVSNMSPEDSSIYLCSVDEGVSAQYFGPGTRLLVL.

The gene calls are TRBV2 and TRBJ2-5, with D unclear. Germline CDR1 SNHLY, CDR2 FYNNEI. The CDR3 covers 14 residues. Trimming took 2 bases from V and 5 from J, leaving 12 bases between them. CDR3 in amino acids: CASSEPLSRETQYF. The CDR3 region has the DNA TGTGCCAGCAGTGAACCTTTATCACGGGAGACCCAGTACTTC.

The V and J genes are TRBV7-9 and TRBJ2-1; D is unresolved. V was trimmed by 5 bases and J by 6 bases, leaving 8 bases between them. Germline CDR1 reads SEHNR; CDR2 reads FQNEAQ (reference sequence). The CDR3 consists of 12 residues. The chain's CDR3 is CASSHVPNEQFF. In nucleotides, the CDR3 is TGTGCCAGCAGCCACGTACCCAATGAGCAGTTCTTC.